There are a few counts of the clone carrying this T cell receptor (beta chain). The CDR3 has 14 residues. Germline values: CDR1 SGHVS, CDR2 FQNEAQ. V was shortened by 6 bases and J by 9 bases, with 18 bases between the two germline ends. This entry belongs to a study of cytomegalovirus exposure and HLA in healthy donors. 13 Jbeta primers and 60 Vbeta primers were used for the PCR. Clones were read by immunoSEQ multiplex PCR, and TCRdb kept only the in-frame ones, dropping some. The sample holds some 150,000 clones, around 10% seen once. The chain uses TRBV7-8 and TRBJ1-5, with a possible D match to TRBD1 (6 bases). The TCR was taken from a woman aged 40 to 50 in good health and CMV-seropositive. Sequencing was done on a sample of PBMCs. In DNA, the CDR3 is TGTGCCAGCAGGCCGACAGGTATTTTTGGGCCCCAGCATTTT. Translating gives CASRPTGIFGPQHF.